Detailed here is one TCR beta chain. The antigen remains unidentified. With 2 bases clipped from V and 2 bases from J, the junction kept 6 bases outside the gene matches. The CDR3 consists of 16 residues. Germline lookup yields CDR1 MRHNA and CDR2 SNTAGT. The table came from immunoSEQ multiplex PCR; TCRdb's copy has only in-frame clones and leaves some out. The table includes roughly 100,000 clones, approximately 85% detected once. The sample originates from a study of T cell clones after liver transplantation. Overall study results and limits: A larger donor-reactive than third-party decline suggested partial antigen-specific deletion.

Unstimulated PBMCs were sorted into CD3+CD4+ and CD3+CD8+ populations. This sequence originates from a human donor who received a liver transplant. Sequencing was performed on CD4+ T cells from blood, taken before liver transplant. This chain joins TRBV6-4 and TRBJ2-1, with TRBD1 identical over 7 bases. The CDR3 reads CASSDREGAPYNEQFF. The CDR3 coding sequence is TGTGCCAGCAGTGACAGAGAGGGGGCCCCCTACAATGAGCAGTTCTTC.